The 5 T cell receptor beta chains presented below share a single source sample, sequenced in a study of CD8+ T cells in alopecia areata. Following extraction, RNA underwent reverse transcription to cDNA, which served as the sequencing template. Measured with immunoSEQ multiplex PCR; TCRdb has only the in-frame clones, and not every one. The data hold 130,000 to 150,000 clones, with 40% to 50% observed a single time. The sample consisted of CD4+ T cells sorted from blood. The origin of the receptors is a human donor with alopecia areata.

The sample holds a few counts of this clone. Additional DNA sequences in this sample encode the identical CDR3. V and J are TRBV30 and TRBJ1-1; tentatively, D is TRBD1 (5 bases). Germline CDR1 reads GTSNPN; CDR2 reads SVGIG (reference sequence). The germline V and J ends were trimmed by 0 bases and 1 base, with 9 bases remaining between them. This CDR3 has 14 residues. The CDR3 spells CAWSVRRENTEAFF. CDR3 bases: TGTGCCTGGAGTGTACGCAGGGAGAACACTGAAGCTTTCTTT. The variable domain in full, with the rest retrieved from reference TRBV30 and TRBJ1-1, is SQTIHQWPATLVQPVGSPLSLECTVEGTSNPNLYWYRQAAGRGLQLLFYSVGIGQISSEVPQNLSASRPQDRQFILSSKKLLLSDSGFYLCAWSVRRENTEAFFGQGTRLTVV.

This sequence joins TRBV6-1 and TRBJ2-7; perhaps TRBD2 as D (5 bases). CDR3 size: 14 residues. The ends were cut back, 4 bases at V and 0 bases at J, with 10 bases in the middle. CDR1 and CDR2 (germline): MNHNS, SASEGT. This chain's CDR3 is CASSVARSSYEQYF. In nucleotides, the CDR3 is TGTGCCAGCAGTGTAGCGAGGAGCTCCTACGAGCAGTACTTC.

The gene calls are TRBV28 and TRBJ1-2, with unresolved D. Germline V gene data show CDR1 as MDHEN and CDR2 as SYDVKM. V lost 6 bases to trimming and J lost 4 bases, with 12 bases between them. CDR3 length: 13 amino acids. In nucleotides, the CDR3 is TGTGCCAGCAGACTCGACACTTCCTATGGCTACACCTTC. Translation: CASRLDTSYGYTF.

The chain combines TRBV7-3 with TRBJ1-1; a weak D match, TRBD1 (6 bases). The CDR3 is made up of 15 amino acids. CDR1 is SGHTA and CDR2 is FQGTGA in the germline V gene. V lost 4 bases and J 2 bases, leaving 14 bases between the germline ends. CDR3 nucleotide sequence: TGTGCCAGCAGCTCCCCCGGACAGAACAACACTGAAGCTTTCTTT. Its protein is CASSSPGQNNTEAFF.

The V call is TRBV27, the J call TRBJ1-1, with D uncertain. Germline V lookup: CDR1 MNHEY, CDR2 SMNVEV (reference sequence). V shed 3 bases and J shed 7 bases, with 12 bases lying between them. The length of the CDR3 is 13 residues. The CDR3 sequence is CASSLTDGLEAFF. The CDR3 nucleotides read TGTGCCAGCAGTTTGACGGACGGTCTTGAAGCTTTCTTT.